The rows below give T cell receptor beta chains drawn from one sample of a study of blood T cell repertoires in COVID-19. TCRdb's copy holds only in-frame clones and misses some; the assay was immunoSEQ multiplex PCR. The sample holds fewer than 300,000 clones; about four fifths are singletons and the top ten take about 5%. Sequencing was performed on PBMCs or T cells enriched from blood (not recorded which). These receptors all stem from a middle-aged man who had been exposed to COVID-19. Each CDR3 is given with its conserved first and last residue. Fields, in order: CDR3 length, V gene, clone size, J gene, D gene, CDR3 DNA, CDR3 protein. A D gene is named only where the DNA matches it firmly. Clone size is given for some rows only: seen once, a few or many times, or a class if the clone is expanded.

len: 14
v_gene: TRBV30
abundance: NA
j_gene: TRBJ2-7
d_gene: TRBD1
CDR3nt: TGTGCCTGGAGTGGTGGGACAGGGCTTAGCGAGCAGTACTTC
CDR3aa: CAWSGGTGLSEQYF

len: 12
v_gene: TRBV5-1
abundance: many
j_gene: TRBJ1-2
d_gene: NA
CDR3nt: TGCGCCAGCAGCTCTGAGGGGGTTGGCTACACCTTC
CDR3aa: CASSSEGVGYTF

len: 14
v_gene: TRBV19
abundance: few
j_gene: TRBJ2-1
d_gene: NA
CDR3nt: TGTGCCAGTAGCGGACAGTACTCCTACAATGAGCAGTTCTTC
CDR3aa: CASSGQYSYNEQFF

len: 14
v_gene: TRBV11-2
abundance: few
j_gene: TRBJ2-7
d_gene: NA
CDR3nt: TGTGCCAGCAGCCTCGATGCGGGGTTTGGAGAGCAGTACTTC
CDR3aa: CASSLDAGFGEQYF

len: 15
v_gene: TRBV7-2
abundance: NA
j_gene: TRBJ2-3
d_gene: TRBD2
CDR3nt: TGTGCCACACGGCCCGGGGGGAGTATCACAGATACGCAGTATTTT
CDR3aa: CATRPGGSITDTQYF

len: 13
v_gene: TRBV12-3/TRBV12-4
abundance: once
j_gene: TRBJ1-1
d_gene: TRBD1
CDR3nt: TGTGCCAGCAGTTTTCGGGAGGGGGCTGTAGCTTTCTTT
CDR3aa: CASSFREGAVAFF

len: 16
v_gene: TRBV7-2
abundance: NA
j_gene: TRBJ1-2
d_gene: NA
CDR3nt: TGTGCCAGCAGCTTAGTGGGGGGAGAGGGAGTTTATGGCTACACCTTC
CDR3aa: CASSLVGGEGVYGYTF

len: 17
v_gene: TRBV5-1
abundance: NA
j_gene: TRBJ1-2
d_gene: NA
CDR3nt: TGCGCCAGCAGCTTGGATGATACAGGGTTGGTCTACTATGGCTACACCTTC
CDR3aa: CASSLDDTGLVYYGYTF

len: 13
v_gene: TRBV7-6
abundance: NA
j_gene: TRBJ2-3
d_gene: NA
CDR3nt: TGTGCCAGCAGTTTAGGGCCCACAGATACGCAGTATTTT
CDR3aa: CASSLGPTDTQYF

len: 14
v_gene: TRBV24-1
abundance: NA
j_gene: TRBJ2-3
d_gene: TRBD2
CDR3nt: TGTGCCACCAGTGAACTAGCGGACACAGATACGCAGTATTTT
CDR3aa: CATSELADTDTQYF

len: 11
v_gene: TRBV30
abundance: NA
j_gene: TRBJ2-7
d_gene: NA
CDR3nt: TGTGCCTGGAGTGCGGGGAGCGAGCAGTACTTC
CDR3aa: CAWSAGSEQYF

len: 16
v_gene: TRBV2
abundance: NA
j_gene: TRBJ2-1
d_gene: NA
CDR3nt: TGTGCCAGCAGTCCCCGGACTGGAGGATTCTACAATGAGCAGTTCTTC
CDR3aa: CASSPRTGGFYNEQFF

len: 15
v_gene: TRBV2
abundance: once
j_gene: TRBJ2-3
d_gene: NA
CDR3nt: TGTGCCAGCTCTCACCCAGGGCTGTCCACAGATACGCAGTATTTT
CDR3aa: CASSHPGLSTDTQYF

len: 13
v_gene: TRBV5-1
abundance: NA
j_gene: TRBJ2-7
d_gene: NA
CDR3nt: TGCGCCAGCAGCCCGGGTCCTTCCTACGAGCAGTACTTC
CDR3aa: CASSPGPSYEQYF

len: 14
v_gene: TRBV29-1
abundance: NA
j_gene: TRBJ1-1
d_gene: NA
CDR3nt: TGCAGCGTGCTTAAGCAGGGGATGTTCACTGAAGCTTTCTTT
CDR3aa: CSVLKQGMFTEAFF

len: 15
v_gene: TRBV11-2
abundance: once
j_gene: TRBJ2-1
d_gene: NA
CDR3nt: TGTGCCAGCAGCTTAGGGATAGCGGATTACAATGAGCAGTTCTTC
CDR3aa: CASSLGIADYNEQFF

len: 12
v_gene: TRBV10-1
abundance: NA
j_gene: TRBJ2-2
d_gene: NA
CDR3nt: TGCGCCAGCACCGGGGACACCGGGGAGCTGTTTTTT
CDR3aa: CASTGDTGELFF

len: 13
v_gene: TRBV30
abundance: NA
j_gene: TRBJ1-6
d_gene: NA
CDR3nt: TGTGCCTGGAGGCAGGGTCTGAATTCACCCCTCCACTTT
CDR3aa: CAWRQGLNSPLHF

len: 14
v_gene: TRBV6-5
abundance: NA
j_gene: TRBJ2-7
d_gene: NA
CDR3nt: TGTGCCAGCAGTTTACGAGGGGACTTCTACGAGCAGTACTTC
CDR3aa: CASSLRGDFYEQYF

len: 14
v_gene: TRBV2
abundance: NA
j_gene: TRBJ2-1
d_gene: TRBD1
CDR3nt: TGTGCCAGCAGTGCCCAGGGGGCTTACAATGAGCAGTTCTTC
CDR3aa: CASSAQGAYNEQFF

len: 14
v_gene: TRBV7-9
abundance: NA
j_gene: TRBJ1-5
d_gene: TRBD1
CDR3nt: TGTGCCAGCAGCTCGGGACAGCCCAATCAGCCCCAGCATTTT
CDR3aa: CASSSGQPNQPQHF

len: 11
v_gene: TRBV5-8
abundance: NA
j_gene: TRBJ1-6
d_gene: NA
CDR3nt: TGTGCCAGCAGCTTCGGTTCACCCCTCCACTTT
CDR3aa: CASSFGSPLHF

len: 14
v_gene: TRBV2
abundance: NA
j_gene: TRBJ2-1
d_gene: TRBD1
CDR3nt: TGTGCCAGCAGTGGGGGGACAGGCTACAATGAGCAGTTCTTC
CDR3aa: CASSGGTGYNEQFF

len: 16
v_gene: TRBV7-2
abundance: few
j_gene: TRBJ1-2
d_gene: NA
CDR3nt: TGTGCCAGCAGCCCGAGGGGGGGGACGACTAACTATGGCTACACCTTC
CDR3aa: CASSPRGGTTNYGYTF

len: 13
v_gene: TRBV30
abundance: NA
j_gene: TRBJ2-3
d_gene: NA
CDR3nt: TGTGCCTGGAGAAGCGCTAGCACAGATACGCAGTATTTT
CDR3aa: CAWRSASTDTQYF

len: 19
v_gene: TRBV21-1
abundance: NA
j_gene: TRBJ1-5
d_gene: NA
CDR3nt: TGTGCCAGCAGCAAAGGGGTTAGGGGGCGAGGGAGGAGTAATCAGCCCCAGCATTTT
CDR3aa: CASSKGVRGRGRSNQPQHF

len: 16
v_gene: TRBV24-1
abundance: few
j_gene: TRBJ1-1
d_gene: TRBD1
CDR3nt: TGTGCCACCAGCGTCCAGGGGGCGCAAGTCATGACTGAAGCTTTCTTT
CDR3aa: CATSVQGAQVMTEAFF